The 30 T cell receptor beta chains in this list originate from one sample, sequenced in a study of regulatory T cells in long-lasting Graves disease. Combining iRepertoire HTBI primers with Arm-PCR of CDR3 regions, the authors built TCR beta libraries. In TCRdb, the multiplex PCR reads were re-called with MiXCR into one record per CDR3 protein. This sample yields roughly 450,000 distinct CDR3 sequences, of which around 21% are seen a single time; approximately 8% belongs to the top ten. This sample's time point: persistent/refractory GD, antithyroid drugs over 5 years with positive TRAb. With RNA extracted from PBMCs as input, the TCR library was made. Source: peripheral blood mononuclear cells (PBMCs), taken when the disease was refractory, from a patient treated with antithyroid drugs. Every receptor here comes from a female donor with Graves disease.

This clonotype was detected ten times or more. This sequence joins TRBV11-2 and TRBJ2-5; D is uncertain. Germline CDR1 is SGHAT and CDR2 is FQNNGV. CDR3 size: 12 residues. The V and J ends lost 1 base and 5 bases respectively, with 5 bases between them. The CDR3 spells CASSLARETQYF. The CDR3 DNA reads as TGTGCCAGCAGCTTAGCGCGGGAGACCCAGTACTTC.

This clonotype was seen more than once but under ten times. The chain is built from TRBV19 and TRBJ2-7; 12 bases fit TRBD2. V lost 5 bases to trimming and J lost 7 bases; unmatched junction nucleotides: 6. Germline V gene data show CDR1 as LNHDA and CDR2 as SQIVND (reference sequence). The CDR3 loop spans 14 amino acids. As DNA, the CDR3 is TGTGCCAGTAGTCGACTAGCGGGAGTGACTGAGCAGTACTTC. It is translated as CASSRLAGVTEQYF.

The chain has TRBV27 and TRBJ2-7, with no clear D. Germline lookup yields CDR1 MNHEY and CDR2 SMNVEV (reference sequence). The CDR3 sequence is 13 residues long. The V gene lost 8 bases and the J gene lost 6 bases, with 17 bases spanning the gap. CDR3 protein: CASRREADSEQYF. The CDR3 bases are TGTGCCAGCCGGAGAGAGGCCGATAGCGAGCAGTACTTC.

The gene calls are TRBV24-1 and TRBJ2-7; the D is unclear. The CDR3 is 11 residues long. Germline V gene data show CDR1 as KGHDR and CDR2 as SFDVKD. V was shortened by 4 bases and J by 5 bases, with 5 bases between the two germline ends. The CDR3 sequence: CATSDLHEQYF. CDR3 bases: TGTGCCACCAGTGACCTTCACGAGCAGTACTTC.

This clonotype was observed many times. J is TRBJ2-7 and V is TRBV27; D is possibly TRBD2 (5 bases). Germline V gene sequence: CDR1 MNHEY, CDR2 SMNVEV (reference sequence). CDR3 size: 14 residues. The V end was cut by 4 bases, the J end by 5 bases, with 15 bases between. CDR3 bases: TGTGCCAGCAGTTACCTCGGTGAGGGCCACGAGCAGTACTTC. Its protein product is CASSYLGEGHEQYF.

Remarks on this clonotype: The junction and the germline gene differ at one end; a read error may be behind it. The CDR3 here is CSAEQGSGELFF. The CDR3 DNA reads TGCAGCGCTGAACAGGGTTCCGGGGAGCTGTTTTTT. The rearrangement uses TRBV29-1 and TRBJ2-2; possibly TRBD1 for D (6 bases). This CDR3 is built from 12 residues. Germline V gene lookup returns CDR1 SQVTM and CDR2 ANQGSEA.

A remark on this clonotype: A much larger clone differs by one base, so this may be a read error. The rearrangement uses TRBV28 and TRBJ1-2; D unresolved. Germline CDR1 and CDR2: MDHEN and SYDVKM. The CDR3 runs 9 residues. The CDR3 spells CASSSPSGF. CDR3 coding DNA: TGTGCCAGCAGTTCCCCCTCAGGCTTC.

This clonotype was picked up a small number of times. The CDR3 nucleotides are TGTGCCAGCAGCCAAGATTTGGGTTGGCAGCTCTATGGCTACACCTTC. Its protein is CASSQDLGWQLYGYTF. The V gene is TRBV4-2, the J gene TRBJ1-2, with unresolved D. CDR3 length: 16 amino acids. The germline V and J ends were trimmed by 0 bases and 4 bases, with 15 bases remaining between them. Germline V CDR1 and CDR2: LGHNA, YNFKEQ.

This clonotype was seen repeatedly, ten times or more. V and J are TRBV6-1 and TRBJ2-7, with TRBD1 identical over 8 bases. The CDR3 runs to 15 residues. Germline trimming cut 6 bases from V and 3 bases from J; bases unmatched to any gene: 10. Germline V gives CDR1 MNHNS, CDR2 SASEGT. CDR3 bases: TGTGCCAGCAGCTCCTCCGGGACAGGATTCTACGAGCAGTACTTC. It codes for CASSSSGTGFYEQYF.

Ten or more counts support this clonotype. This rearrangement joins TRBV27 to TRBJ2-2; D call uncertain. The CDR3 loop spans 15 amino acids. Germline CDR1 MNHEY, CDR2 SMNVEV (reference sequence). The V and J ends lost 5 bases and 0 bases respectively, with 10 bases between them. CDR3 coding DNA: TGTGCCAGCAGTCTTTCGGCCGCGAACACCGGGGAGCTGTTTTTT. This translates into CASSLSAANTGELFF.

This clonotype was found many times. V and J are TRBV4-3 and TRBJ2-7; no reliable D call. CDR1 LGHNA and CDR2 YSLEER come from the germline V gene. V was shortened by 5 bases and J by 2 bases, with 19 bases between the two germline ends. CDR3 size: 16 residues. DNA for the CDR3: TGCGCCAGCAGCTACGGATCGGGCGCGACAACCTACGAGCAGTACTTC. It yields the protein CASSYGSGATTYEQYF.

This clonotype was counted a few times. CDR3 DNA: TGCAGTGCTAGCCCCCCTACAGGGATGGAGACCCAGTACTTC. Translation: CSASPPTGMETQYF. The chain recombines TRBV20-1 with TRBJ2-5; TRBD1 might be the D (6 bases). The length of the CDR3 is 14 residues. Per germline, CDR1 DFQATT and CDR2 SNEGSKA (reference sequence). V dropped 3 bases and J dropped 5 bases, with 16 bases sitting between them.

The rearrangement uses TRBV10-3 and TRBJ2-1; 9 bases map to TRBD2. Germline assignment: CDR1 ENHRY and CDR2 SYGVKD. The CDR3 has 14 residues. V shed 11 bases, J shed 7 bases, and the junction held 12 bases outside the gene matches. CDR3 region: CASAGGREFNEQFF. CDR3 DNA: TGTGCCTCCGCGGGGGGGCGGGAATTTAATGAGCAGTTCTTC.

This clonotype appeared a few times. The chain is built from TRBV7-2 and TRBJ2-4; D gene ambiguous. This CDR3 region has 17 residues. The germline V gene has CDR1 SGHTA and CDR2 FQGNSA. Trimming took off 0 bases at V and 1 base at J, with 13 bases between the two ends. The CDR3 spells CASSLASAPLAKNIQYF. In DNA, the CDR3 is TGTGCCAGCAGCTTAGCATCAGCCCCCCTGGCCAAAAACATTCAGTACTTC.

This clonotype was seen a handful of times. The chain is built from TRBV20-1 and TRBJ2-1; 11 bases map to TRBD2. Trimming at V came to 5 bases and at J to 3 bases, leaving 3 bases not matched to a gene. The germline V gene encodes CDR1 DFQATT and CDR2 SNEGSKA (reference sequence). The CDR3 covers 14 residues. CDR3 bases: TGCAGTGCTCGACTAGCGGGGAACTACAATGAGCAGTTCTTC. Its protein is CSARLAGNYNEQFF.

The table lists this clonotype with many counts. This rearrangement joins TRBV6-1 to TRBJ1-1; D not certain. CDR3 length: 13 amino acids. Trimming pared 5 bases from V and 1 base from J, leaving 8 bases between. In germline, CDR1 is MNHNS, CDR2 SASEGT. CDR3 nucleotides: TGTGCCAGCAGTACTGTTCCGAACACTGAAGCTTTCTTT. As protein: CASSTVPNTEAFF.

The V gene is TRBV4-1, the J gene TRBJ2-4; no definite D call. The CDR3 covers 17 residues. The ends were cut back, 1 base at V and 2 bases at J, with 15 bases in the middle. CDR1 is MGHRA and CDR2 is YSYEKL in the germline V gene. The CDR3 coding sequence is TGCGCCAGCAGCCAAGGAAGAGCTCTGGACCCCAAAAACATTCAGTACTTC. It codes for CASSQGRALDPKNIQYF.

In this sample, this clonotype turned up many times. The rearrangement links TRBV28 to TRBJ2-7, with a weak D call TRBD1 (5 bases). Germline-derived CDR1 and CDR2 are MDHEN and SYDVKM. Trimming cost V 3 bases and J 0 bases, with 21 bases left between them. The CDR3 is 18 residues long. DNA of the CDR3: TGTGCCAGCAGTTTCGCAACGGGTTTGACAGTTGGCTCCTACGAGCAGTACTTC. Protein sequence: CASSFATGLTVGSYEQYF.

This clonotype was detected ten times or more. The CDR3 region has the DNA TGTGCCAGCTCCGGAAACTTCCAGGGAGAGCAGTACTTC. It yields the protein CASSGNFQGEQYF. The chain has TRBV28 and TRBJ2-7; D is perhaps TRBD1 (5 bases). CDR1 and CDR2 (germline): MDHEN, SYDVKM. The CDR3 sequence is 13 residues long. V was cut by 8 bases and J by 7 bases, with 18 bases left in between.

The chain uses TRBV14 and TRBJ2-7; D remains unclear. The CDR3 has 15 amino acids. V was trimmed by 4 bases and J by 5 bases, leaving 18 bases between them. Germline CDR1 is SGHDN and CDR2 is FVKESK. CDR3 sequence (DNA): TGTGCCAGCAGCCGCCTCCGGTTAGAAATCAACGAGCAGTACTTC. Translating it yields CASSRLRLEINEQYF.

This clonotype appeared a few times. The chain has TRBV5-1 and TRBJ2-2; D gene ambiguous. The V gene's germline CDR1 is SGHRS and CDR2 YFSETQ. V was clipped by 0 bases and J by 4 bases, with 13 bases between them. The CDR3 totals 16 residues. CDR3 sequence reads: CASSLARKFGTGELFF. In DNA form, the CDR3 reads TGCGCCAGCAGCTTGGCCAGGAAGTTCGGCACCGGGGAGCTGTTTTTT.

The table lists this clonotype with many counts. V usage is TRBV18 and J usage is TRBJ2-5; D perhaps matches TRBD1 (6 bases). Germline lookup yields CDR1 KGHSH and CDR2 LQKENI. The CDR3 has 15 residues. V lost 3 bases to trimming and J lost 1 base, with 12 bases between them. Here the CDR3 DNA reads TGTGCCAGCTCACCTTGGGACAAAGGCCAAGAGACCCAGTACTTC. It codes for CASSPWDKGQETQYF.

This clonotype was detected many times. This chain links TRBV12-3 or TRBV12-4 with TRBJ1-1, with D unresolved. This CDR3 comprises 13 residues. Trimming took off 3 bases at V and 10 bases at J, with 15 bases between the two ends. Written as DNA, the CDR3 is TGTGCCAGCAGTTTTAGGATTTCATTCAGAGCTTTCTTT. Its protein is CASSFRISFRAFF.

Concerning this clonotype: A much bigger clone sits one base away, suggesting this may be a read error. This chain joins TRBV20-1 and TRBJ1-2; a possible D gene is TRBD1 (5 bases). Germline lookup yields CDR1 DFQATT and CDR2 SNEGSKA (reference sequence). CDR3 length: 15 residues. The CDR3 is CSATATGPINYDYTF. CDR3 DNA: TGCAGTGCTACCGCTACGGGACCGATTAACTATGACTACACCTTC.

This clonotype showed up just a few times. The genes are TRBV27 and TRBJ2-3, with D possibly TRBD2 on 6 matching bases. V lost 2 bases and J lost 7, with 10 bases in between. The CDR3 has 13 residues. Germline values: CDR1 MNHEY, CDR2 SMNVEV (reference sequence). CDR3 residues: CASSLGGGNTQYF. CDR3 sequence (DNA): TGTGCCAGCAGTTTAGGTGGCGGGAATACGCAGTATTTT.

The rearrangement joins TRBV29-1 to TRBJ1-4; TRBD1 is a possible D gene (5 bases). Trimming removed 4 bases from V and 3 bases from J, with 6 bases in between. Germline V gene sequence: CDR1 SQVTM, CDR2 ANQGSEA. CDR3 length: 12 amino acids. DNA of the CDR3: TGCAGCGTTGGGGACTCTAATGAAAAACTGTTTTTT. It encodes CSVGDSNEKLFF. Using reference TRBV29-1 and TRBJ1-4 for the parts outside the CDR3, the full variable domain is SAVISQKPSRDICQRGTSLTIQCQVDSQVTMMFWYRQQPGQSLTLIATANQGSEATYESGFVIDKFPISRPNLTFSTLTVSNMSPEDSSIYLCSVGDSNEKLFFGSGTQLSVL.

This clonotype was counted a few times. The rearrangement links TRBV10-2 to TRBJ2-7; 7 nucleotides match TRBD1. Germline trimming cut 3 bases from V and 3 bases from J; bases unmatched to any gene: 2. Germline V CDR1 and CDR2: WSHSY, SAAADI. CDR3 length: 13 amino acids. The CDR3 protein is CASSEGTDYEQYF. Here the CDR3 DNA reads TGCGCCAGCAGTGAAGGGACAGACTACGAGCAGTACTTC.

This clonotype was picked up many times. The CDR3 DNA reads as TGTGCCAGCAGTTTCGGGGGGCTATCCTCCTACGAGCAGTACTTC. It specifies CASSFGGLSSYEQYF. J is TRBJ2-7 and V is TRBV27, with D tentatively TRBD2 (7 bases). CDR1 MNHEY and CDR2 SMNVEV come from the germline V gene (reference sequence). With 3 bases removed from V and 0 bases from J, the gap between germline ends came to 12 bases. The CDR3 covers 15 residues.

Many counts were recorded for this clonotype. This rearrangement joins TRBV29-1 to TRBJ2-5; no reliable D call. V was clipped by 4 bases and J by 7 bases, with 13 bases between them. Germline V CDR1 and CDR2: SQVTM, ANQGSEA. The CDR3 is 12 residues long. DNA for the CDR3: TGCAGCGTTGCCGCAGGAAGTGGGACCCAGTACTTC. This codes for CSVAAGSGTQYF.

This clonotype came up a few times. The V gene is TRBV4-1, the J gene TRBJ1-5; no firm D call. This CDR3 region has 13 residues. The germline CDR1 and CDR2 sequences are MGHRA and YSYEKL. V lost 4 bases to trimming and J lost 5 bases, with 9 bases between them. CDR3 in DNA: TGCGCCAGCAGCCTCCTGACTGATCAGCCCCAGCATTTT. This encodes CASSLLTDQPQHF.